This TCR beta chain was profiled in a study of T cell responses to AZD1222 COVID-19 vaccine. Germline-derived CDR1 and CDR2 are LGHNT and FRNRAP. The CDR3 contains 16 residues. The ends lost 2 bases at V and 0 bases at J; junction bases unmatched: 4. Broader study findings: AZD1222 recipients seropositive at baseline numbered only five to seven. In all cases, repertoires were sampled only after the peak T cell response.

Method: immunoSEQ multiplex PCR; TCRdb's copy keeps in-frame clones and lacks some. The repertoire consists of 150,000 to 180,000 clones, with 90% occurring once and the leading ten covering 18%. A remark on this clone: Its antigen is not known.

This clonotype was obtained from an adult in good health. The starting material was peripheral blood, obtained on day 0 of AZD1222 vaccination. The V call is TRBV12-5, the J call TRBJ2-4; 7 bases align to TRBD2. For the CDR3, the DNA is TGTGCTAGTGGTTTGCGGGCGGGGGTAGCCAAAAACATTCAGTACTTC. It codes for CASGLRAGVAKNIQYF.